This passage covers 25 T cell receptor beta chains from one sample sequenced in a study of cytomegalovirus exposure and HLA in healthy donors. PCR amplification relied on 60 Vbeta primers (plus 13 Jbeta primers). Data came from immunoSEQ multiplex PCR; TCRdb stores just in-frame clones and leaves some out. The profile shows almost 80,000 clones, 67% of them singletons. The specimen sequenced was PBMCs. Receptors originate from a woman aged 50 to 60 in good health and CMV-seropositive.

The chain combines TRBV2 with TRBJ1-1, with D possibly TRBD1 on 6 matching bases. Trimming pared 5 bases from V and 1 base from J, leaving 14 bases between. Germline V gene data show CDR1 as SNHLY and CDR2 as FYNNEI. CDR3 size: 15 residues. CDR3 DNA: TGTGCCAGCAGTACCCGGGACAAAAAGAACACTGAAGCTTTCTTT. Protein product: CASSTRDKKNTEAFF. The entire variable domain, with the rest obtained from reference TRBV2 and TRBJ1-1, is as follows: EPEVTQTPSHQVTQMGQEVILRCVPISNHLYFYWYRQILGQKVEFLVSFYNNEISEKSEIFDDQFSVERPDGSNFTLKIRSTKLEDSAMYFCASSTRDKKNTEAFFGQGTRLTVV.

The chain is built from TRBV4-1 and TRBJ2-1; TRBD2 might be the D (5 bases). Germline CDR1 MGHRA, CDR2 YSYEKL. The V end was cut by 1 base, the J end by 7 bases, with 5 bases between. The CDR3 has 12 residues. CDR3 region: CASSQAGNEQFF. The DNA of the CDR3 is TGCGCCAGCAGCCAAGCGGGGAATGAGCAGTTCTTC.

The chain carries TRBV12-5 and TRBJ2-1; maybe TRBD1 (6 bases). Trimming shortened V by 5 bases and J by 10 bases, and 24 bases separated the two germline ends. The CDR3 has 16 residues. The germline CDR1 and CDR2 sequences are LGHNT and FRNRAP. The CDR3 loop is CASGPRLQGSNVEQFF. CDR3 sequence (DNA): TGTGCTAGTGGTCCCCGCCTACAGGGCTCGAATGTCGAGCAGTTCTTC.

This clone was seen a few times. This chain uses TRBV5-1 with TRBJ1-1; 10 bases fit TRBD1. Losses at the gene ends were 5 bases for V and 2 bases for J; bases not matched to a gene: 9. Germline V gene sequence: CDR1 SGHRS, CDR2 YFSETQ. CDR3 length equals 16 residues. The CDR3 sequence: CASSLRGTGENTEAFF. CDR3 nucleotide sequence: TGCGCCAGCAGTTTGAGGGGGACAGGGGAAAACACTGAAGCTTTCTTT.

A remark on this clone: One junction end does not reproduce the germline sequence, and a read error may be involved. Other DNA sequences within the sample encode an identical CDR3. V is TRBV11-2 and J is TRBJ2-2, with D possibly TRBD1 on 6 matching bases. This CDR3 contains 14 residues. Germline V gene lookup returns CDR1 SGHAT and CDR2 FQNNGV. This CDR3 is CASSFTGTTGELFF. In nucleotides, the CDR3 is TGTGCCAGTAGCTTTACAGGGACCACCGGGGAGCTGTTTTTT.

The CDR3 DNA is TGCGCCAGCAGGGCCCAGCGAACTCCTAATTCACCCCTCCACTTT. As protein: CASRAQRTPNSPLHF. The rearrangement uses TRBV5-1 and TRBJ1-6; D gene unclear. Trimming removed 5 bases at V and 6 bases at J, with 15 bases between. Per the germline V gene, CDR1 is SGHRS and CDR2 is YFSETQ. The CDR3 is 15 residues long.

The V call is TRBV28, the J call TRBJ1-3; the D gene is possibly TRBD1 (5 bases). In germline, CDR1 is MDHEN, CDR2 SYDVKM. This CDR3 region has 15 residues. The germline V and J ends were trimmed by 5 bases and 0 bases, with 11 bases remaining between them. The CDR3 DNA reads as TGTGCCAGCAGTCAGAGACAGCACTCTGGAAACACCATATATTTT. This gives the protein CASSQRQHSGNTIYF.

As regards this clone: Compared with germline, one end of the junction differs, possibly owing to a read error. The gene calls are TRBV7-9 and TRBJ2-7; a weak D match, TRBD1 (5 bases). Germline V gene data show CDR1 as SEHNR and CDR2 as FQNEAQ (reference sequence). The CDR3 is 14 amino acids. CDR3 amino acids: CSSSHQTALYEQYF. The CDR3 DNA sequence: TGTTCCAGCAGCCATCAGACAGCCCTCTACGAGCAGTACTTC. The variable domain in full, with the rest retrieved from reference TRBV7-9 and TRBJ2-7, is DTGVSQNPRHKITKRGQNVTFRCDPISEHNRLYWYRQTLGQGPEFLTYFQNEAQLEKSRLLSDRFSAERPKGSFSTLEIQRTEQGDSAMYLCSSSHQTALYEQYFGPGTRLTVT.

The chain has TRBV11-3 and TRBJ2-5, with TRBD2 identical over 8 bases. This CDR3 is 13 amino acids long. V was clipped by 5 bases and J by 3 bases; unmatched bases: 2. CDR1 and CDR2 (germline): SGHNT, YENEEA. CDR3 bases: TGTGCCAGCAGCCCGGGGGGGGAAGAGACCCAGTACTTC. Residues: CASSPGGEETQYF.

The chain couples TRBV7-9 to TRBJ2-7; tentatively, D is TRBD2 (5 bases). Trimming took 2 bases from V and 5 from J, leaving 10 bases between them. CDR1 and CDR2 from the germline V gene are SEHNR and FQNEAQ (reference sequence). The CDR3 has 13 residues. The CDR3 spells CASSLTWENEQYV. CDR3 coding DNA: TGTGCCAGCAGCTTAACGTGGGAGAACGAGCAGTACGTC.

As to this clone: At one of its ends the junction is not consistent with the germline gene, which may arise from a read error. V is TRBV7-3 and J is TRBJ1-1; 7 nucleotides align to TRBD1. This CDR3 has 13 residues. Germline-derived CDR1 and CDR2 are SGHTA and FQGTGA. CDR3 bases: TGTGCCAGCAGCCTAACAGGGGACACTGAAGCTTTCTTT. Translation gives CASSLTGDTEAFF.

This chain uses TRBV21-1 with TRBJ2-5; TRBD2 reflects the table's D call only, with no check against the DNA. TRBV21-1 is a pseudogene segment. The CDR3 extends over 14 amino acids. This chain's CDR3 is CARRPGGRKETQYF. The CDR3 DNA sequence: TGTGCCAGACGCCCGGGGGGGAGAAAAGAGACCCAGTACTTC.

The rearrangement links TRBV18 to TRBJ1-1; TRBD1 is a possible D gene (6 bases). The CDR3 has 13 amino acids. The V end was cut by 3 bases, the J end by 6 bases, with 11 bases between. Looked up from germline, CDR1 is KGHSH and CDR2 is LQKENI. Here the CDR3 reads CASSPDSSSEAFF. The DNA of the CDR3 is TGTGCCAGCTCACCGGACAGTTCCTCTGAAGCTTTCTTT.

The chain has TRBV5-5 and TRBJ2-5, with D possibly matching TRBD1 (6 bases). Per germline, CDR1 SGHKS and CDR2 YYEKEE (reference sequence). The CDR3 length is 14 residues. V was clipped by 3 bases and J by 2 bases, with 11 bases between them. The CDR3: CASSSPTGQETQYF. The CDR3 coding sequence is TGTGCCAGCAGCTCGCCGACAGGACAAGAGACCCAGTACTTC. The entire variable domain, with the rest obtained from reference TRBV5-5 and TRBJ2-5, is as follows: DAGVTQSPTHLIKTRGQQVTLRCSPISGHKSVSWYQQVLGQGPQFIFQYYEKEERGRGNFPDRFSARQFPNYSSELNVNALLLGDSALYLCASSSPTGQETQYFGPGTRLLVL.

The CDR3 bases are TGTGCCAGCAGCCTAACAGGGGTGGACACTGAAGCTTTCTTT. It specifies CASSLTGVDTEAFF. This sequence joins TRBV7-9 and TRBJ1-1, with 7 bases aligning to TRBD1. J gave up 3 bases and V 5 bases, and 6 bases lay outside the gene matches. The CDR3 is 14 residues long. In germline, CDR1 is SEHNR, CDR2 FQNEAQ (reference sequence).

The chain is built from TRBV10-1 and TRBJ2-1, with 7 nucleotides matching TRBD2. V gave up 0 bases and J gave up 6 bases; unmatched junction bases: 5. Germline V gene data show CDR1 as WNHNN and CDR2 as SYGVQD (reference sequence). This CDR3 is built from 15 residues. The CDR3 is CASSESLGGGNEQFF. The DNA for the CDR3 is TGCGCCAGCAGTGAGTCGCTTGGCGGGGGCAATGAGCAGTTCTTC.

This clone has just a few counts. V and J are TRBV30 and TRBJ2-1, with D perhaps matching TRBD2 (6 bases). Per the germline V gene, CDR1 is GTSNPN and CDR2 is SVGIG (reference sequence). The CDR3 has 14 residues. V lost 4 bases and J 2 bases, leaving 12 bases between the germline ends. CDR3 residues: CAWNPGLTYNEQFF. The CDR3 DNA reads as TGTGCCTGGAATCCAGGACTAACCTACAATGAGCAGTTCTTC.

The rearrangement uses TRBV5-6 and TRBJ1-3; D call uncertain. The germline V gene has CDR1 SGHDT and CDR2 YYEEEE. The CDR3 sequence is 14 residues long. V shed 1 base and J shed 4 bases, with 9 bases lying between them. The DNA for the CDR3 is TGTGCCAGCAGCTTGCGAGGGAAAGGAAACACCATATATTTT. Its protein product is CASSLRGKGNTIYF.

The gene calls are TRBV27 and TRBJ1-2; 11 nucleotides line up with TRBD1. This CDR3 comprises 20 residues. The V and J ends lost 5 bases and 3 bases, in that order; junction bases with no gene match: 20. CDR1 MNHEY and CDR2 SMNVEV come from the germline V gene (reference sequence). The CDR3 reads CASSQLYTPGQGVVDYGYTF. The CDR3 nucleotides are TGTGCCAGCAGTCAGCTGTATACCCCGGGACAGGGGGTAGTTGACTATGGCTACACCTTC.

This chain connects TRBV5-4 to TRBJ1-2; D gene uncertain. CDR1 SGHNT and CDR2 YYREEE come from the germline V gene (reference sequence). CDR3 length: 16 residues. The germline V and J ends were trimmed by 4 bases and 2 bases, with 18 bases remaining between them. DNA for the CDR3: TGTGCCAGCAGCCGATTTAGCGGACGGGGAAACTATGGCTACACCTTC. Protein: CASSRFSGRGNYGYTF.

The rearrangement links TRBV28 to TRBJ2-7; D is possibly TRBD1 (7 bases). Germline V gene data show CDR1 as MDHEN and CDR2 as SYDVKM. V was clipped by 7 bases and J by 5 bases, with 12 bases between them. The CDR3 is 12 residues long. CDR3 residues: CASNTRGDEQYF. The CDR3 DNA reads as TGTGCCAGCAACACCAGGGGGGACGAGCAGTACTTC.

V usage is TRBV7-2 and J usage is TRBJ1-5; 9 bases fit TRBD1. V dropped 3 bases and J dropped 0; count of bases not matched to a gene: 6. Germline-derived CDR1 and CDR2 are SGHTA and FQGNSA. This CDR3 comprises 17 residues. CDR3 DNA sequence: TGTGCCAGCAGCTTTGGGACAGGGCTTTATAGCAATCAGCCCCAGCATTTT. This translates into CASSFGTGLYSNQPQHF.

The chain carries TRBV4-1 and TRBJ1-3; D is possibly TRBD1 (5 bases). V was cut by 3 bases and J by 4 bases, with 10 bases left in between. CDR1 is MGHRA and CDR2 is YSYEKL in the germline V gene. The CDR3 has 14 amino acids. CDR3 residues: CASSHRVSGNTIYF. The CDR3, as DNA: TGCGCCAGCAGCCACAGGGTATCAGGAAACACCATATATTTT.

J is TRBJ2-7 and V is TRBV19; 7 bases match TRBD2. After removal of 4 bases from V and 3 bases from J, the junction contained 0 bases not matched to a gene. The CDR3 has 12 residues. Germline loops: CDR1 LNHDA, CDR2 SQIVND (reference sequence). The chain's CDR3 is CASSTSGYEQYF. The DNA of the CDR3 is TGTGCCAGTAGTACTAGCGGCTACGAGCAGTACTTC. Together with reference TRBV19 and TRBJ2-7, the CDR3 gives the full variable domain: DGGITQSPKYLFRKEGQNVTLSCEQNLNHDAMYWYRQDPGQGLRLIYYSQIVNDFQKGDIAEGYSVSREKKESFPLTVTSAQKNPTAFYLCASSTSGYEQYFGPGTRLTVT.

This clone has just one count. The rearrangement uses TRBV7-6 and TRBJ2-3; 10 positions match TRBD1. Trimming took 5 bases from V and 2 from J; bases not matched to a gene: 10. CDR3 length: 17 amino acids. CDR1 and CDR2 (germline): SGHVS, FNYEAQ. In DNA form, the CDR3 reads TGTGCCAGCAGCCCGACTGACAGGGGGCGTTACACAGATACGCAGTATTTT. This encodes CASSPTDRGRYTDTQYF.